The T cell receptor (beta chain) under discussion was sequenced for a study of cytomegalovirus exposure and HLA in healthy donors. Study in general: Among the roughly 430 genotyped donors, approximately 80% were placed in the Caucasian-associated ancestry cluster.

The count of this clone is one. V lost 5 bases to trimming and J lost 3 bases; unmatched junction nucleotides: 9. This CDR3 spans 15 amino acids. CDR1 and CDR2 from the germline V gene are LNHDA and SQIVND (reference sequence). The PCR contained 60 Vbeta and 13 Jbeta primers. Per the original data handling: There were around 77 million unique TCR beta chains by a later count, and approximately 10 million of them were shared. The protocol was immunoSEQ multiplex PCR, while the TCRdb copy is restricted to in-frame clones and leaves out a portion. V, J and clone size are taken as reported in that table, and D and trimming were inferred from the DNA itself. The data contain 150,000 to 250,000 clones, 80% to 85% of them singletons.

Sequencing was carried out using PBMCs. The sequence was obtained from a woman in her 50s in good health and CMV-seropositive. The chain is built from TRBV19 and TRBJ2-7; 8 bases map to TRBD1. The CDR3 DNA is TGTGCCAGTAGTTCCATAGGACAGGGATACTACGAGCAGTACTTC. It is translated as CASSSIGQGYYEQYF.